This T cell receptor beta chain appears in the sequencing data of a study of T cell responses to AZD1222 COVID-19 vaccine. About the study: Second-dose intervals of approximately 4 or approximately 12 weeks were pooled. Study-wide results and caveats: Baseline seropositivity characterized only a handful of AZD1222 recipients. When two AZD1222 doses had been given, Spike-specific TCR breadth and depth rose. Repertoire samples came only from after the peak T cell response.

Details on this clone: The antigen is not known.

Only in-frame clones appear in the TCRdb table, and some are missing; sequencing was by immunoSEQ multiplex PCR. Found here are around 200,000 clones, 70% to 90% of them singletons; the top ten hold 0.45% to 0.55%. The receptor comes from an adult in good health. The input for sequencing was peripheral blood, taken on day 0 of AZD1222 vaccination.

The CDR3 coding sequence is TGCAGTGCTAGAGGGTACGAGCAGTACTTC. Translating gives CSARGYEQYF. The chain couples TRBV20-1 to TRBJ2-7; D ambiguous. CDR3 length equals 10 residues. The V end lost 1 base, the J end lost 4 bases, and 2 bases lay between the germline ends. Germline-derived CDR1 and CDR2 are DFQATT and SNEGSKA (reference sequence).